This T cell receptor (beta chain) was obtained from a study of T cell repertoires in cytomegalovirus infection. TCRdb re-called the reads through MiXCR, storing one row per CDR3 protein. The sample comprises 450,000 to 650,000 distinct CDR3 sequences, approximately 25% of which are singletons, and roughly an eighth rests with the top ten. This CDR3 region has 15 residues. The V end was cut by 2 bases, the J end by 6 bases, with 14 bases between. The germline V gene has CDR1 MNHEY and CDR2 SMNVEV (reference sequence). J is TRBJ2-1 and V is TRBV27; a weak D match, TRBD2 (5 bases). The receptor was isolated from a human donor in good health (CMV status not recorded). Some clones in this sample may be carry-over from other donors' samples. The sequenced material came from PBMCs. The CDR3 nucleotides are TGTGCCAGCAGTTTAAGACTACCTCTAAGCAATGAGCAGTTCTTC. Its protein product is CASSLRLPLSNEQFF.